This T cell receptor (beta chain) was captured by sequencing in a study of T cell repertoires in cytomegalovirus infection. TCRdb ran MiXCR on the reads and lists one entry per CDR3 protein. The table includes about 900,000 distinct CDR3 sequences, roughly a third detected once. General study points: Ex vivo, HLA-C-restricted CMV-specific TCR beta clonotypes prevailed over the rest of the response.

V lost 5 bases to trimming and J lost 5 bases; unmatched junction nucleotides: 9. Germline V gives CDR1 SEHNR, CDR2 FQNEAQ (reference sequence). The CDR3 is made up of 16 amino acids. About this clonotype itself: Its antigen is still unknown.

This chain connects TRBV7-9 to TRBJ2-5; 12 positions agree with TRBD2. The sequence derives from a human donor in good health (CMV status not recorded). Some clones in this sample may be carry-over from other donors' samples. The specimen was cultured CD8+ T cells from PBMCs, collected from culture after CMV antigen stimulation. DNA of the CDR3: TGTGCCAGCAGCGCCAGACTAGCGGGGGCCAAGGAGACCCAGTACTTC. It is translated as CASSARLAGAKETQYF.